This T cell receptor (beta chain) was identified during a study of cytomegalovirus exposure and HLA in healthy donors. Amplification used 60 Vbeta primers and 13 Jbeta primers. TCRdb's copy holds only in-frame clones and misses some; the assay was immunoSEQ multiplex PCR. The sample yields around 150,000 clones, approximately 70% seen once. The TCR sequence derives from a human donor in good health. The sequencing sample was made of PBMCs.

The CDR3 DNA sequence: TGTGCCAGCAGTGAAGGGGGGCAGGGCACCGGGGAGCTGTTTTTT. Protein product: CASSEGGQGTGELFF. The chain carries TRBV6-1 and TRBJ2-2, with TRBD1 as a possible D gene (6 bases). The CDR3 runs 15 residues. Germline loops: CDR1 MNHNS, CDR2 SASEGT. Trimming removed 1 base at V and 4 bases at J, with 10 bases between.